Sequencing of this T cell receptor (beta chain) was carried out in a study of blood T cell repertoires in COVID-19 (dated by TCRdb to 2019 to 2021). Regarding the complete study: Collaborator samples came from the United States, Italy and Spain and covered acute and convalescent phases of COVID-19. The material from the prospective study consisted of cDNA or gDNA derived from T cells, B-cell-depleted T cells, or PBMCs. Subjects who had been exposed to COVID-19, were actively infected with it, or had recovered from it provided the deeply sampled blood TCRbeta repertoires that made up the dataset. The repertoires were released in a freely available public database meant as a resource for research on the immune response to SARS-CoV-2. Samples came from the ongoing ImmuneRACE study (first 160 participants) plus 1,254 subjects from 6 global collaborators. A de-identified subject ID, COVID-19 status, age in years and sex were almost always included in the sample metadata. Where available, HLA class I and class II types were taken from metadata supplied by the sample provider and were not determined by assay-based typing.

Results and caveats for the whole study, not just this receptor: Clinical and demographic metadata were provided uncurated, with the amount varying by source and participant.

TCRbeta CDR3 regions were amplified from genomic DNA using the immunoSEQ Assay, a bias-controlled multiplex PCR. On the authors' methods: The number of nucleated cells in each sample was estimated from the amplification of reference gene primers within the assay. To quantify the absolute abundance of each unique TCRbeta CDR3 rearrangement, sequence reads were collapsed and filtered. For each sample, productive Simpson clonality was calculated by taking the square root of Simpson's diversity index across productive rearrangements. Entries here come from immuneACCESS through TCRdb and include only in-frame sequences with V and J called. Some clones fail to appear in such tables; in the studies checked, an unresolved V gene covers under half of the shortfall, and the cause of the remainder is unknown. The D gene and trimming were derived from the DNA, and the V and J assignments and clone size from that table. The sample contains approximately 300,000 clones, approximately 81% of them found a single time. Jointly, the top ten make up under 2% of the sample.

Concerning this clone: Its specific antigen is unknown. The record has no base qualities; no much larger clone is one base away.

V was cut back by 0 bases and J by 4 bases, leaving a gap of 15 bases between them. Via the germline V gene, CDR1 is MGHRA and CDR2 YSYEKL. Inclusive of the bounding cysteine and phenylalanine, the CDR3 is 16 residues long. Here the CDR3 DNA is all that survives: 48 bases in frame from base 1. Enrolling through a virtual design, the prospective study's participants ranged in age from roughly 18 to 89 years and lived across 20 to 25 United States geographic areas. To assign participants to cohorts, the prospective study relied on clinical history that participants themselves reported in a screening survey and a study questionnaire. Exposed participants had been in contact, within 2 weeks of entering the study, with a person who had a PCR-confirmed or clinician-diagnosed case of COVID-19. In the prospective study, mobile phlebotomists collected whole blood, serum and a nasopharyngeal or oropharyngeal swab from each participant. Prospective study participants could optionally give additional blood draws and questionnaires over a roughly two-month period. Before DNA extraction, blood samples from the prospective study were shipped at room temperature or frozen.

The sequence is built from TRBV4-1 and TRBJ1-1; no D gene call is confident. The source material was PBMCs or T cells enriched from blood (not recorded which). The TCR was taken from a woman in her thirties who had been exposed to COVID-19. At the DNA level, the sequence is TGCGCCAGCAGCCAAGAAAAAAAGAGGACTGGCACTGAAGCTTTCTTT. This is translated as CASSQEKKRTGTEAFF.